This T cell receptor beta chain was identified during a study of cytomegalovirus exposure and HLA in healthy donors. Study results and limitations: Later analysis identified a missense DCLRE1C variant that was linked to TCR beta V- and J-gene trimming.

About this clone: Its specificity is unknown.

This CDR3 spans 12 amino acids. V was trimmed by 7 bases and J by 1 base, leaving 7 bases between them. Germline CDR1 and CDR2: SEHNR and FQNEAQ (reference sequence). The PCR was carried out with 60 Vbeta primers and 13 Jbeta primers. Assay used: immunoSEQ multiplex PCR; TCRdb lists only in-frame clones, some missing. The sample lists 140,000 to 150,000 clones, about two thirds occurring once. This TCR came from a woman aged 18 to 35 in good health and CMV-seronegative. The material sequenced was PBMCs. This rearrangement joins TRBV7-9 to TRBJ1-1; D is undetermined. The CDR3 region is CASISENTEAFF. CDR3 coding DNA: TGTGCCAGCATTAGTGAGAACACTGAAGCTTTCTTT. Variable domain in full (rest from reference TRBV7-9 and TRBJ1-1): DTGVSQNPRHKITKRGQNVTFRCDPISEHNRLYWYRQTLGQGPEFLTYFQNEAQLEKSRLLSDRFSAERPKGSFSTLEIQRTEQGDSAMYLCASISENTEAFFGQGTRLTVV.